A single sample gave rise to the 11 T cell receptor beta chains below, sequenced in a study of long-term antiretroviral therapy in people with HIV. They ran version v3.0 of the immunoSEQ assay at survey level. Sequencing used immunoSEQ multiplex PCR; TCRdb keeps in-frame clones, though not all of them. There are tens of thousands of clones in the sample; approximately 86% occur only once, and less than 8.5% lies in the top ten. The specimen was unsorted PBMCs, collected roughly 5 years before starting antiretroviral therapy. These receptor sequences come from a man in his fifties with HIV.

The chain is built from TRBV15 and TRBJ1-2, with D hard to call. Trimming left V 0 bases short and J 3 bases short, with 14 bases between. Germline loops: CDR1 LNHNV, CDR2 YYDKDF (reference sequence). The CDR3 length is 16 residues. Written as DNA, the CDR3 is TGTGCCACCAGCAGAGATCGGGGATTTTATGACTATGGCTACACCTTC. Protein: CATSRDRGFYDYGYTF.

This rearrangement joins TRBV27 to TRBJ2-1; 8 bases agree with TRBD2. Germline assignment: CDR1 MNHEY and CDR2 SMNVEV (reference sequence). The CDR3 loop spans 14 amino acids. Trimming took 8 bases from V and 4 from J; bases not matched to a gene: 7. CDR3 amino acids: CASALSGGYNEQFF. The CDR3 coding sequence is TGTGCCAGCGCCCTAAGCGGGGGTTACAATGAGCAGTTCTTC.

The chain is built from TRBV21-1 and TRBJ2-7; TRBD1 is the table's D call and was not checked against the DNA. TRBV21-1 constitutes a pseudogene. The length of the CDR3 is 17 residues. The CDR3 spells CASSKAELGQVSYEQYF. DNA of the CDR3: TGTGCCAGCAGCAAAGCGGAGTTGGGACAAGTATCCTACGAGCAGTACTTC.

V and J are TRBV5-1 and TRBJ2-7, with 9 bases matching TRBD1. Germline V gives CDR1 SGHRS, CDR2 YFSETQ. The CDR3 extends over 14 amino acids. Trimming removed 4 bases from V and 7 bases from J; junction bases left unmatched: 9. In DNA form, the CDR3 reads TGCGCCAGCAGCCCAGACAGGGGGACGGGTGAGCAGTACTTC. The encoded protein is CASSPDRGTGEQYF.

The J gene is TRBJ2-7, the V gene TRBV7-9, with TRBD2 matching 16 bases. The V gene end was trimmed by 5 bases and the J gene end by 5 bases; junction bases not matched to a gene: 9. The CDR3 is 17 residues long. Germline V gene data show CDR1 as SEHNR and CDR2 as FQNEAQ (reference sequence). The CDR3 loop is CASSPPGTSGRAHEQYF. In DNA, the CDR3 is TGTGCCAGCAGCCCCCCCGGGACTAGCGGGAGGGCCCACGAGCAGTACTTC.

The chain uses TRBV2 and TRBJ2-7; D is unresolved. The V gene's germline CDR1 is SNHLY and CDR2 FYNNEI. The CDR3 consists of 14 residues. V dropped 1 base and J dropped 2 bases, with 9 bases sitting between them. The DNA of the CDR3 is TGTGCCAGCAGTGAAGGGTTAAAAGCCTACGAGCAGTACTTC. Its translation is CASSEGLKAYEQYF.

The chain combines TRBV5-1 with TRBJ2-7, with TRBD1 matching 9 bases. In germline, CDR1 is SGHRS, CDR2 YFSETQ. V was pared by 5 bases and J by 4 bases, with 4 bases of the junction left unmatched. The CDR3 has 13 residues. The CDR3 nucleotides are TGCGCCAGCAGATGGACAGGGGAATACGAGCAGTACTTC. This translates into CASRWTGEYEQYF.

This clone is a singleton in its sample. The chain couples TRBV5-1 to TRBJ2-6; 11 bases are a match to TRBD1. Germline assignment: CDR1 SGHRS and CDR2 YFSETQ. This CDR3 is built from 18 residues. V trimming: 6 bases; J trimming: 3 bases; junction bases outside the gene matches: 11. CDR3 DNA: TGCGCCAGCACTCGCCAGGGACAGGGGGTAGGTGGGGCCAACGTCCTGACTTTC. Translation gives CASTRQGQGVGGANVLTF.

The chain links TRBV7-2 to TRBJ1-3, with D unresolved. Germline V gives CDR1 SGHTA, CDR2 FQGNSA. CDR3 length equals 15 residues. Trimming took off 3 bases at V and 3 bases at J, with 12 bases between the two ends. The CDR3 DNA is TGTGCCAGCAGCTTTGTTTTGGAAAATGGAAACACCATATATTTT. Amino acids: CASSFVLENGNTIYF.

This clone has a handful of counts. V is TRBV11-2 and J is TRBJ1-2; no firm D call. Looked up from germline, CDR1 is SGHAT and CDR2 is FQNNGV. This CDR3 region has 12 residues. The ends were cut back, 1 base at V and 4 bases at J, with 4 bases in the middle. The CDR3 sequence: CASSLAGYGYTF. The DNA for the CDR3 is TGTGCCAGCAGCTTAGCGGGCTATGGCTACACCTTC.

This chain uses TRBV10-3 with TRBJ2-5, with a weak D call TRBD2 (5 bases). This CDR3 has 16 amino acids. CDR1 ENHRY and CDR2 SYGVKD come from the germline V gene. V was shortened by 0 bases and J by 1 base, with 12 bases between the two germline ends. The CDR3 coding sequence is TGTGCCATCAGTGAGTCGTTAATGGGGAGCCAAGAGACCCAGTACTTC. It codes for CAISESLMGSQETQYF.